The 2 T cell receptor beta chains reported below all come from one sample, sequenced in a study of monozygotic twins with inflammatory bowel disease. Reanalyzing the 5' RACE reads, TCRdb keeps one entry per CDR3 protein, without DNA. The table for this sample gives over 150,000 distinct CDR3 sequences. The sample taken for sequencing was blood. The receptors come from a human donor with ulcerative colitis or Crohn's disease, or a healthy co-twin of an affected twin (not recorded which).

This chain connects TRBV27 to TRBJ2-3. The CDR3 has 14 amino acids. Germline V gene lookup returns CDR1 MNHEY and CDR2 SMNVEV (reference sequence). The CDR3 here is CASSLIPRTDTQYF.

The chain recombines TRBV28 with TRBJ1-5; TCRdb's D gene call, TRBD1, goes unchecked for lack of DNA. The CDR3 sequence is 15 residues long. From germline, CDR1 is MDHEN and CDR2 SYDVKM. CDR3 residues: CASSPLNNTWQPQHF.